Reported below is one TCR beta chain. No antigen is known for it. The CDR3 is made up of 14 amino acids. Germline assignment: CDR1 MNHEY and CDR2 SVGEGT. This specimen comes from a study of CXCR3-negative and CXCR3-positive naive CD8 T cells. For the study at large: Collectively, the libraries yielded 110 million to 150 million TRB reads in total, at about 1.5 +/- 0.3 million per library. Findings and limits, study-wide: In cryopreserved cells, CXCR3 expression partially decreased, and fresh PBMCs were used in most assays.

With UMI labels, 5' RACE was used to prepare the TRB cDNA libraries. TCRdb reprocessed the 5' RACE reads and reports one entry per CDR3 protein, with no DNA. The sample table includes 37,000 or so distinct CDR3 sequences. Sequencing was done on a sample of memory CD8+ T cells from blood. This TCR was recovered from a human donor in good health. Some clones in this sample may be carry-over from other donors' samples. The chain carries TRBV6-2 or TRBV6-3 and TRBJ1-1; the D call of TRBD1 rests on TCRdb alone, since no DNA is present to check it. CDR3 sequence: CASTWTGELGEAFF.